The TCR beta chain under discussion was sequenced for a study of neurological immune-mediated disorders. General study points: CDR3 amino acid sequences of expanded clones were not shared across subjects, a result suggesting private repertoires in all groups. In HTLV-1-associated myelopathy, TCR clonal expansion was greatest, whereas multiple sclerosis had the least, falling below healthy controls.

Between the trimmed V and J ends, which lost 3 bases and 4 bases, there was a span of 9 bases. The V gene's germline CDR1 is DFQATT and CDR2 SNEGSKA (reference sequence). This CDR3 contains 12 residues. Many counts were recorded for this clonotype. The antigen is undetermined. Time point here: technical triplicate 1. TCRdb re-called the 5' RACE reads through MiXCR, storing one row per CDR3 protein. The sample holds about 38,000 distinct CDR3 sequences, around 10% seen once. Source material: PBMCs. The rearrangement uses TRBV20-1 and TRBJ2-5; weak D call: TRBD2 (5 bases). This receptor was obtained from a man aged 60 to 69 with HTLV-1-associated myelopathy (HAM/TSP). The CDR3, as DNA: TGCAGTGCTAGCCCGCGGGTAGAGACCCAGTACTTC. The encoded protein is CSASPRVETQYF.